The table lists the clone carrying this T cell receptor beta chain with a count of one. The CDR3 is 17 amino acids. Germline CDR1 is KGHDR and CDR2 is SFDVKD. After removal of 3 bases from V and 3 bases from J, the junction contained 9 bases not matched to a gene. This sample was taken from a study of blood T cell repertoires in COVID-19. Study details: Italy, Spain and the United States were the sources of the convalescent and acute COVID-19 samples. Sources were T cells, B-cell-depleted T cells, or PBMCs; the material itself was cDNA or gDNA.

Methods used by the authors: By means of reference gene primer amplification, nucleated cell counts were estimated. Libraries were prepared by immunoSEQ multiplex PCR; TCRdb keeps only in-frame clonotypes and omits some of them. V, J and clone size were drawn from that table, and D and trimming were deduced from the DNA. The data show over 100,000 clones, around 86% seen once. Sequencing was done on a sample of peripheral blood. The clonotype comes from a man aged 50 to 59 with acute or convalescent COVID-19. V gene TRBV24-1 combines with J gene TRBJ2-1; 8 nucleotides align to TRBD1. The CDR3, as DNA: TGTGCCACCAGTGATCGAATCGGGACAGGTTTCTACAATGAGCAGTTCTTC. Its protein is CATSDRIGTGFYNEQFF.